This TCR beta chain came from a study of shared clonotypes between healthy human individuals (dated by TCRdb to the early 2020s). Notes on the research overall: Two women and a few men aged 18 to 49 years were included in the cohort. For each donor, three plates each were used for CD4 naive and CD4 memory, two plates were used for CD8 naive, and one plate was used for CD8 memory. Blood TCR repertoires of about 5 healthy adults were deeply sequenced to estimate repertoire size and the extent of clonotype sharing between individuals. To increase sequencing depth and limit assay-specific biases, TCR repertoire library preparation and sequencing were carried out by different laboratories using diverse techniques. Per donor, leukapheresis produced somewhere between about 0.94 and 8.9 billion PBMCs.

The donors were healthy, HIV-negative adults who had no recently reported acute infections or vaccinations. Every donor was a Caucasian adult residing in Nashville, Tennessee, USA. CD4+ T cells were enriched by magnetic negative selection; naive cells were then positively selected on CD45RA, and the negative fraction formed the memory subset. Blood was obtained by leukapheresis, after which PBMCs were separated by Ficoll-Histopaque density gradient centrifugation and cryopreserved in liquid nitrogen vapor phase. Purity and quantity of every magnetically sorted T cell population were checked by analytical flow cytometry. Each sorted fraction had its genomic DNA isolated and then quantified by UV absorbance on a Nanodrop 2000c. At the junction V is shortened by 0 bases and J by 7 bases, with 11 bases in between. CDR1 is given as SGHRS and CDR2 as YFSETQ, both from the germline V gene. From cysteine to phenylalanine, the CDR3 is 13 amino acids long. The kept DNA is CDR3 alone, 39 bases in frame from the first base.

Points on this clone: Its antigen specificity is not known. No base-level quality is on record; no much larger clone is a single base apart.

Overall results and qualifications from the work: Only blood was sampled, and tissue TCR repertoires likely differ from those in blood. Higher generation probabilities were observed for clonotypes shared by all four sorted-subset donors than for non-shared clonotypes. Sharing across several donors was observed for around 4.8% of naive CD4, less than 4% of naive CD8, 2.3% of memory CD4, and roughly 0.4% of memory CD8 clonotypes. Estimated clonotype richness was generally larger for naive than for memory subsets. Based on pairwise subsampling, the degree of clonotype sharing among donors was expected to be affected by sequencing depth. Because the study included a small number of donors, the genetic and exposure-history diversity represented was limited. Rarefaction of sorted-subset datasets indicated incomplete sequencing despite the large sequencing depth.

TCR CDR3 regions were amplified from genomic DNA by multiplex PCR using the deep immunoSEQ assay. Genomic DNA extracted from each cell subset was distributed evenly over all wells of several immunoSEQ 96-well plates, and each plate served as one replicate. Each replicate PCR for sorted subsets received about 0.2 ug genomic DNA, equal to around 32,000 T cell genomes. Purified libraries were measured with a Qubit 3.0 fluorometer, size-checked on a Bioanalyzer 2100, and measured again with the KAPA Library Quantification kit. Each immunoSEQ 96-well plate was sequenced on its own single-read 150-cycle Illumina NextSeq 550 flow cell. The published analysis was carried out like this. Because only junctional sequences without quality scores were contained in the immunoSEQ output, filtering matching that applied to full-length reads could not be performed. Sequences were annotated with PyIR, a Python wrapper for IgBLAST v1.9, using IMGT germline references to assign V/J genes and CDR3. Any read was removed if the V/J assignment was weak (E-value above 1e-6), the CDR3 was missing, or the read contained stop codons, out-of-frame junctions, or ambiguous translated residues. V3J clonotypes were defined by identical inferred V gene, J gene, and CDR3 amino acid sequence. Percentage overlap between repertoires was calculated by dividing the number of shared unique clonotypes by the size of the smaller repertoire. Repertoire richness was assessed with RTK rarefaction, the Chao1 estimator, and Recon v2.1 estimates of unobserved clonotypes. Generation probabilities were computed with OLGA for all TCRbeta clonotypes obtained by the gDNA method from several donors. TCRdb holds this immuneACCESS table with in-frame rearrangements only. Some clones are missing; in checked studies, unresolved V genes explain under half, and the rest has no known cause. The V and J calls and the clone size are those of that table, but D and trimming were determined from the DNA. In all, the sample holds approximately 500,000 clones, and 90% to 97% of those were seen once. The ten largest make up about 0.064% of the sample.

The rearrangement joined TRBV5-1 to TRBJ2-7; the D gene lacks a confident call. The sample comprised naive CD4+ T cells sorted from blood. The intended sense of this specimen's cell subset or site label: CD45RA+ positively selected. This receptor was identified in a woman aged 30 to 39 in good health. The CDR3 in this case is CASSLEGFGEQYF. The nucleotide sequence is TGCGCCAGCAGCTTGGAAGGATTTGGTGAGCAGTACTTC.